This T cell receptor beta chain stems from a study of shared clonotypes between healthy human individuals. Study as a whole: Three plates each covered CD4 naive and memory; CD8 naive two, CD8 memory one. General study findings and limits: Approximately 5% of naive CD4 clonotypes were shared across four donors.

Of note for this clone: Its target is unknown.

CDR1 and CDR2 from the germline V gene are SGHRS and YFSETQ. The CDR3 contains 17 residues. V shed 4 bases and J shed 4 bases, with 22 bases lying between them. The assay used deep level. Measured with immunoSEQ multiplex PCR; TCRdb has only the in-frame clones, and not every one. The data hold a few hundred thousand clones, with around 87% observed a single time. V gene TRBV5-1 combines with J gene TRBJ2-3; D possibly matches TRBD1 or TRBD2 (5 bases each). The sequenced material came from memory CD8+ T cells sorted from blood. The sample's subset: CD45RO+ cells pooled with CCR7-negative TemRA cells. The TCR originated in a man between 18 and 29 years old in good health. The CDR3, as DNA: TGCGCCAGCAGCCTCACCACCTGGCCCGAGGGGCCAGATACGCAGTATTTT. Protein: CASSLTTWPEGPDTQYF.